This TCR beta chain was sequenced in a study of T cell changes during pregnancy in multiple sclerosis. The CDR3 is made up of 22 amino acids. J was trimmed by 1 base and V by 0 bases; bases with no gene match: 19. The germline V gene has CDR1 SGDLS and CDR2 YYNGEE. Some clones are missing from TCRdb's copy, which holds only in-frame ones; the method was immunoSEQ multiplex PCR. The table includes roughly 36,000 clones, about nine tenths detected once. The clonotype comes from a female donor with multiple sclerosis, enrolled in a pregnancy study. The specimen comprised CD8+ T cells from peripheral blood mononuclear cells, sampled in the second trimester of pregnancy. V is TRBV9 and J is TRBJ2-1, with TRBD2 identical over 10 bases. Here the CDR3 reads CASSVERGGAHSGRESYNEQFF. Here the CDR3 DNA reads TGTGCCAGCAGCGTAGAGCGGGGGGGGGCACACAGCGGGAGGGAATCCTACAATGAGCAGTTCTTC.